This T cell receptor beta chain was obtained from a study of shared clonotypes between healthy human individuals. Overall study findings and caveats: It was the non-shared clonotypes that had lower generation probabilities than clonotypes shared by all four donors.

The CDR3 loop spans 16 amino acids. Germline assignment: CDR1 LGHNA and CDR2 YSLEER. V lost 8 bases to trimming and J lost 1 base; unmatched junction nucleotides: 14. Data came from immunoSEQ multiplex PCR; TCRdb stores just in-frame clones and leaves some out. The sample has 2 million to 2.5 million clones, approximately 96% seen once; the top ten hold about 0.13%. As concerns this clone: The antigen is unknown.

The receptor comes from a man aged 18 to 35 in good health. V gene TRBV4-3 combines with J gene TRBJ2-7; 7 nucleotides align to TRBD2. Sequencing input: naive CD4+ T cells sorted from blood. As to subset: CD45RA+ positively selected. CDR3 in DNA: TGCGCCAGCCAGAGGACTAGGGCCGTCAAATCCTACGAGCAGTACTTC. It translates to CASQRTRAVKSYEQYF.